This TCR beta chain was identified in a study of blood T cell repertoires in COVID-19 (dated by TCRdb to 2020 to 2022). Background on the whole study: Collaborator samples came from the United States, Italy and Spain and covered acute and convalescent phases of COVID-19. The prospective study material was composed of cDNA or gDNA derived from T cells, B-cell-depleted T cells, or PBMCs. The dataset comprised deeply sampled blood TCRbeta repertoires from subjects exposed to, actively infected with, or recovered from COVID-19. The repertoires were made available in a free public database intended to serve as a resource for research on the immune response to SARS-CoV-2. The samples were drawn from two sources: the first 160 participants of the ongoing ImmuneRACE study, and 1,200 or so subjects contributed by 6 global collaborators. Sample metadata almost always included a de-identified subject ID, COVID-19 status, age in years and sex. HLA class I and class II types, where available, came from metadata supplied by the sample provider rather than from assay-based typing. The paper as a whole reports these results and caveats: The amount of clinical and demographic metadata varied by source and participant and was provided uncurated.

Comment on this clone: Its antigen remains undetermined. The record has no base qualities; no much larger clone is one base away.

The collaborating institutions used their own protocols to collect whole blood in K2EDTA tubes. For TCRbeta analysis, collaborator samples were shipped as frozen whole blood, as isolated PBMCs, or as DNA extracted from either sample type. TCRbeta CDR3 regions were amplified from genomic DNA using the immunoSEQ Assay, a bias-controlled multiplex PCR. The original pipeline was this. The number of nucleated cells in each sample was estimated from the amplification of reference gene primers within the assay. Sequence reads were collapsed and filtered to measure the absolute abundance of every unique TCRbeta CDR3 rearrangement. For each sample, productive Simpson clonality was calculated as the square root of Simpson's diversity index across productive rearrangements. TCRdb obtained this table from immuneACCESS and retained in-frame rearrangements with V and J assigned. These tables miss some clones; where compared with another copy, unresolved V genes account for less than half of the shortfall, and the remainder is unexplained. V, J and clone size are those of that table, while D and trimming were read from the DNA. Here the sample has tens of thousands of clones; around 81% occur a single time. The top ten clones comprise about 45% of the sample.

As encoded in the germline V gene, CDR1 is MDHEN while CDR2 is SYDVKM. The V end gives up 4 bases and the J end 5 bases, leaving 12 bases in the junction not matched to a gene. Its CDR3 holds 16 amino acids, cysteine through phenylalanine. The read is trimmed to its CDR3 DNA, 48 bases read in frame from base 1. The rearranged segments are TRBV28 and TRBJ2-7; TRBD1 aligns with 9 central bases. The sequence derives from a man older than 75 with acute or convalescent COVID-19. The sequenced sample was peripheral blood. CDR3 loop: CASSSAGTGPENEQYF. The DNA is TGTGCCAGCAGTTCCGCCGGGACAGGGCCGGAAAACGAGCAGTACTTC.